The 21 T cell receptor beta chains below come from one sample, sequenced in a study of T cell responses to AZD1222 COVID-19 vaccine. Libraries were prepared by immunoSEQ multiplex PCR; TCRdb keeps only in-frame clonotypes and omits some of them. The sample holds 150,000 to 200,000 clones, roughly nine tenths seen once. The input for sequencing was peripheral blood, taken on day 0 of AZD1222 vaccination. These receptors all stem from an adult in good health.

Details on this clone: Other DNA sequences in this specimen translate into the identical CDR3. This rearrangement joins TRBV18 to TRBJ1-2, with 8 nucleotides matching TRBD1. The CDR3 runs 13 residues. V dropped 6 bases and J dropped 3; count of bases not matched to a gene: 3. Germline values: CDR1 KGHSH, CDR2 LQKENI. In nucleotides, the CDR3 is TGTGCCAGCTCTCCGGACAGGGACTATGGCTACACCTTC. Translated, it gives CASSPDRDYGYTF.

The gene calls are TRBV5-1 and TRBJ2-7; 14 bases are shared with TRBD2. This CDR3 region has 16 residues. Trimming at V came to 7 bases and at J to 6 bases, leaving 12 bases not matched to a gene. Per the germline V gene, CDR1 is SGHRS and CDR2 is YFSETQ. This chain's CDR3 is CASRAQGLAGVPEQYF. CDR3 nucleotides: TGCGCCAGCCGCGCCCAGGGACTAGCGGGAGTCCCCGAGCAGTACTTC.

The CDR3 DNA reads TGTGCCAGCAGATCAGGGTTGTACACTGAAGCTTTCTTT. Translated, it gives CASRSGLYTEAFF. V gene TRBV12-3 or TRBV12-4 combines with J gene TRBJ1-1; perhaps TRBD1 as D (5 bases). This CDR3 spans 13 amino acids. The V and J ends lost 6 bases and 3 bases respectively, with 11 bases between them.

The V gene is TRBV6-5, the J gene TRBJ2-3, with 13 bases lining up with TRBD2. Germline V gene sequence: CDR1 MNHEY, CDR2 SVGAGI. With 3 bases clipped from V and 5 bases from J, the junction kept 5 bases outside the gene matches. There are 16 residues in the CDR3. CDR3 nucleotide sequence: TGTGCCAGCAGTTATACTCGGACTAGCGGGAGAGATACGCAGTATTTT. This encodes CASSYTRTSGRDTQYF.

This clone was recorded once. This sequence joins TRBV29-1 and TRBJ2-1, with 15 bases lining up with TRBD2. After removal of 2 bases from V and 5 bases from J, the junction contained 10 bases not matched to a gene. This CDR3 has 18 residues. CDR1 is SQVTM and CDR2 is ANQGSEA in the germline V gene. The CDR3 sequence: CSVESPGTSGRPHNEQFF. The CDR3 bases are TGCAGCGTTGAATCTCCCGGGACTAGCGGGAGGCCCCACAATGAGCAGTTCTTC.

This clone was found a few times. The chain employs TRBV18 and TRBJ2-7, with no clear D. The CDR3 runs 14 residues. V gave up 0 bases and J gave up 4 bases, with 10 bases separating them. Germline V gene data show CDR1 as KGHSH and CDR2 as LQKENI. Here the CDR3 reads CASSPPNQEYEQYF. The CDR3, as DNA: TGTGCCAGCTCACCACCGAACCAGGAGTACGAGCAGTACTTC.

This clone has a single count. The rearrangement joins TRBV5-8 to TRBJ2-1, with D maybe TRBD2 (6 bases). The CDR3 is 14 amino acids. CDR1 is SGHTS and CDR2 is YDEGEE in the germline V gene. Trimming removed 3 bases from V and 5 bases from J, with 12 bases in between. The CDR3 loop reads CASSSRDSHNEQFF. CDR3 nucleotides: TGTGCCAGCAGCTCCCGGGACTCGCACAATGAGCAGTTCTTC.

V is TRBV7-2 and J is TRBJ1-3; 9 bases align to TRBD1. The junction had 7 bases not matched to a gene; V was cut back by 6 bases and J by 4 bases. CDR3 length: 15 residues. The germline V gene has CDR1 SGHTA and CDR2 FQGNSA. The CDR3 sequence is CASSQQGAGGNTIYF. DNA of the CDR3: TGTGCCAGCAGTCAACAGGGGGCAGGCGGAAACACCATATATTTT.

The chain has TRBV20-1 and TRBJ1-2; no clear D gene. Per the germline V gene, CDR1 is DFQATT and CDR2 is SNEGSKA (reference sequence). The CDR3 length is 14 residues. Trimming removed 3 bases at V and 0 bases at J, with 11 bases between. The CDR3 nucleotides are TGCAGTGCTAGTTCGAAGCCCCCTAACTATGGCTACACCTTC. Translated: CSASSKPPNYGYTF.

The chain is built from TRBV29-1 and TRBJ2-5, with unresolved D. With 0 bases removed from V and 7 bases from J, the gap between germline ends came to 6 bases. Per germline, CDR1 SQVTM and CDR2 ANQGSEA. The CDR3 has 11 amino acids. This chain's CDR3 is CSVEDLGTQYF. In nucleotides, the CDR3 is TGCAGCGTTGAAGATTTAGGGACCCAGTACTTC.

The genes are TRBV30 and TRBJ2-1; D not certain. Trimming pared 0 bases from V and 1 base from J, leaving 19 bases between. Germline CDR1 GTSNPN, CDR2 SVGIG (reference sequence). CDR3 length equals 18 residues. The CDR3 coding sequence is TGTGCCTGGAGTGTACCTTGGACGACCAAGACATCCTACAATGAGCAGTTCTTC. This sequence encodes CAWSVPWTTKTSYNEQFF.

The chain uses TRBV5-1 and TRBJ1-2, with TRBD1 matching over 7 bases. This CDR3 is 14 amino acids long. Unmatched junction bases numbered 9, after V lost 4 bases and J lost 6 bases. The germline V gene encodes CDR1 SGHRS and CDR2 YFSETQ. The chain's CDR3 is CASSTGDRADGYTF. The CDR3 coding sequence is TGCGCCAGCAGCACCGGCGACAGGGCTGATGGCTACACCTTC.

This chain joins TRBV29-1 and TRBJ2-6; D tentatively fits TRBD1 or TRBD2 (6 bases each). Germline V CDR1 and CDR2: SQVTM, ANQGSEA. The CDR3 loop spans 17 amino acids. V was shortened by 4 bases and J by 4 bases, with 20 bases between the two germline ends. This chain's CDR3 is CSVGRDTRIRGANVLTF. CDR3 bases: TGCAGCGTTGGGAGGGACACCCGAATTAGGGGGGCCAACGTCCTGACTTTC.

This clone was seen only once. V gene TRBV4-1 combines with J gene TRBJ2-7, with D hard to call. Trimming removed 4 bases at V and 0 bases at J, with 13 bases between. Germline-derived CDR1 and CDR2 are MGHRA and YSYEKL. The CDR3 contains 15 residues. The CDR3 protein is CASSPFIGRSYEQYF. CDR3 in DNA: TGCGCCAGCAGCCCTTTTATTGGCCGCTCCTACGAGCAGTACTTC.

The chain employs TRBV5-1 and TRBJ1-1, with D possibly TRBD1 on 5 matching bases. Per the germline V gene, CDR1 is SGHRS and CDR2 is YFSETQ. CDR3 length: 15 amino acids. The V end was cut by 0 bases, the J end by 6 bases, with 15 bases between. CDR3 nucleotide sequence: TGCGCCAGCAGCTTGGCCGGTTATCAGGGATCTGAAGCTTTCTTT. It is translated as CASSLAGYQGSEAFF.

This clone was detected only once. V gene TRBV3-1 (or the pseudogene TRBV3-2) combines with J gene TRBJ2-7; 8 bases are a match to TRBD1. CDR3 length: 14 residues. The junction had 9 bases not matched to a gene; V was cut back by 4 bases and J by 7 bases. Germline CDR1 is LGHDT and CDR2 is YNNKEL (reference sequence). The CDR3 DNA reads TGTGCCAGCAGCCGACAGGGGACCCTGGGGGAGCAGTACTTC. This encodes CASSRQGTLGEQYF.

This clone was seen a single time. The chain carries TRBV19 and TRBJ1-2, with D unresolved. Germline CDR1 is LNHDA and CDR2 is SQIVND (reference sequence). The CDR3 has 14 residues. Trimming pared 4 bases from V and 3 bases from J, leaving 12 bases between. For the CDR3, the DNA is TGTGCCAGTAGTAATCCCCCAGACTACTATGGCTACACCTTC. Protein: CASSNPPDYYGYTF.

The chain recombines TRBV5-1 with TRBJ2-3; 7 bases agree with TRBD1. Looked up from germline, CDR1 is SGHRS and CDR2 is YFSETQ. The J segment lost 0 bases and the V segment lost 3 bases, leaving 4 bases of the junction unmatched. CDR3 length: 15 amino acids. CDR3 DNA: TGCGCCAGCAGCTGGGACAGTATAAGCACAGATACGCAGTATTTT. Translated: CASSWDSISTDTQYF. Looking up the rest from reference TRBV5-1 and TRBJ2-3 gives the full variable domain: KAGVTQTPRYLIKTRGQQVTLSCSPISGHRSVSWYQQTPGQGLQFLFEYFSETQRNKGNFPGRFSGRQFSNSRSEMNVSTLELGDSALYLCASSWDSISTDTQYFGPGTRLTVL.

The chain carries TRBV7-2 and TRBJ2-1, with 7 bases matching TRBD2. Trimming took 9 bases from V and 2 from J; bases not matched to a gene: 7. The germline V gene has CDR1 SGHTA and CDR2 FQGNSA. The CDR3 loop spans 14 amino acids. The CDR3 DNA follows: TGTGCCAGAATAGGGAGGGCTCCCTACAATGAGCAGTTCTTC. It translates to CARIGRAPYNEQFF.

V usage is TRBV5-4 and J usage is TRBJ2-7; maybe TRBD2 (6 bases). Germline loops: CDR1 SGHNT, CDR2 YYREEE (reference sequence). V shed 1 base and J shed 0 bases, with 11 bases lying between them. This CDR3 contains 15 residues. This CDR3 is CASSLTSLPSYEQYF. CDR3 nucleotides: TGTGCCAGCAGCTTGACTAGCCTGCCCTCCTACGAGCAGTACTTC.

The DNA of the CDR3 is TGTGCCATCAGAAGAGGGACAGGGGGCACCGGGGAGCTGTTTTTT. It yields the protein CAIRRGTGGTGELFF. The J gene is TRBJ2-2, the V gene TRBV10-3, with 11 bases fitting TRBD1. This CDR3 comprises 15 residues. Unmatched junction bases numbered 4, after V lost 6 bases and J lost 4 bases. The V gene's germline CDR1 is ENHRY and CDR2 SYGVKD.